This T cell receptor (beta chain) was found in a study of cytomegalovirus exposure and HLA in healthy donors. Overall study results and limits: Common viral pathogens were later found to be apparently linked to several of the most significant clusters. In a later analysis, donors in an Asian-associated ancestry cluster reportedly had fewer N-insertions in productive TCRs than the cohort mean.

This CDR3 is built from 16 residues. Germline values: CDR1 SGHTA, CDR2 FQGTGA. V lost 1 base to trimming and J lost 2 bases; unmatched junction nucleotides: 5. Notes on this clone: What it recognizes is unknown.

Vbeta (60) and Jbeta (13) primers were used in the PCR. Original handling: Unique TCR beta chains totaled about 78 million in a later count, with about 11 million of them shared. Clones were sequenced by immunoSEQ multiplex PCR, and TCRdb holds only the in-frame ones, with some missing. The DNA was the basis for D and trimming; V, J and clone size are from that table. The sample includes around 170,000 clones, over 65% of them seen just once. The sample was PBMCs. The TCR originated in a woman aged 50 to 65 in good health and CMV-seropositive. The rearrangement uses TRBV7-3 and TRBJ2-1; 7 nucleotides agree with TRBD2. The CDR3 sequence is CASSLMVGTTYNEQFF. The CDR3 nucleotides are TGTGCCAGCAGCTTAATGGTAGGGACTACCTACAATGAGCAGTTCTTC.